A single sample gave rise to the 30 T cell receptor beta chains below, sequenced in a study of cytomegalovirus exposure and HLA in healthy donors. With 60 Vbeta and 13 Jbeta primers, the PCR was carried out. Data came from immunoSEQ multiplex PCR; TCRdb stores just in-frame clones and leaves some out. The sample has some 150,000 clones; 78% are singletons. Sequenced: PBMCs. These receptor sequences come from a man aged 40-55 years in good health and CMV-seropositive.

The rearrangement links TRBV5-6 to TRBJ2-3, with 9 nucleotides matching TRBD2. V dropped 4 bases and J dropped 2; count of bases not matched to a gene: 8. The germline CDR1 and CDR2 sequences are SGHDT and YYEEEE. CDR3 size: 16 residues. Written as DNA, the CDR3 is TGTGCCAGCAGCCTATTAGCGGGAGAAGTCACAGATACGCAGTATTTT. Protein product: CASSLLAGEVTDTQYF.

The chain couples TRBV4-2 to TRBJ1-2; no clear D. The length of the CDR3 is 16 residues. CDR1 LGHNA and CDR2 YNFKEQ come from the germline V gene. V lost 0 bases to trimming and J lost 3 bases, with 14 bases between them. The CDR3 DNA reads as TGTGCCAGCAGCCAAGATATCCCCCTGAGGGACTATGGCTACACCTTC. Encoded protein: CASSQDIPLRDYGYTF.

The gene calls are TRBV30 and TRBJ1-2; TRBD1 matches 8 bases. Germline-derived CDR1 and CDR2 are GTSNPN and SVGIG (reference sequence). The CDR3 is 12 residues long. The CDR3 sequence is CAADRANYGYTF. DNA for the CDR3: TGTGCTGCGGACAGGGCAAACTATGGCTACACCTTC.

The chain carries TRBV6-5 and TRBJ1-2; 7 nucleotides line up with TRBD1. This CDR3 contains 13 residues. The trim removed 7 bases at V and 7 bases at J, leaving 9 bases unmatched. From germline, CDR1 is MNHEY and CDR2 SVGAGI. The chain's CDR3 is CASTFDYRGGYTF. The DNA for the CDR3 is TGTGCCAGCACCTTCGACTACAGGGGTGGCTACACCTTC.

The chain combines TRBV28 with TRBJ2-7; 8 nucleotides agree with TRBD2. V was clipped by 3 bases and J by 2 bases; unmatched bases: 6. Germline V gene sequence: CDR1 MDHEN, CDR2 SYDVKM. The CDR3 sequence is 15 residues long. CDR3 loop: CASSFLAGRPYEQYF. DNA of the CDR3: TGTGCCAGCAGTTTCTTAGCGGGACGCCCCTACGAGCAGTACTTC.

V usage is TRBV27 and J usage is TRBJ2-5; TRBD2 matches 11 bases. The CDR3 has 17 amino acids. The germline V gene has CDR1 MNHEY and CDR2 SMNVEV (reference sequence). The trim removed 5 bases at V and 5 bases at J, leaving 13 bases unmatched. The CDR3 nucleotides read TGTGCCAGCAGTCCCCGACTAGCGGGAATGGTTGGGGAGACCCAGTACTTC. Protein: CASSPRLAGMVGETQYF.

This clone occurred once. The genes are TRBV6-5 and TRBJ2-7; weak D call: TRBD1 (6 bases). The CDR3 covers 14 residues. V lost 2 bases, J lost 2 bases, and 10 bases lay in between. Germline V CDR1 and CDR2: MNHEY, SVGAGI. CDR3 in DNA: TGTGCCAGCAGTTACGGTCGGGACACCTACGAGCAGTACTTC. It codes for CASSYGRDTYEQYF.

This clone was found a few times. This chain uses TRBV6-5 with TRBJ2-3; 7 bases agree with TRBD1. CDR3 length: 13 amino acids. Germline V lookup: CDR1 MNHEY, CDR2 SVGAGI. V shed 6 bases and J 7 bases; nucleotides not matched to a gene: 7. In DNA form, the CDR3 reads TGTGCCAGCAGCGCACAGGGGACAAATACGCAGTATTTT. Amino acids: CASSAQGTNTQYF.

Comment on this clone: Germline and junction disagree at one end, which may indicate a read error. The genes are TRBV5-1 and TRBJ2-1, with 8 nucleotides matching TRBD2. This CDR3 comprises 15 residues. Germline-derived CDR1 and CDR2 are SGHRS and YFSETQ. The CDR3 DNA is TGCGCCAGCAGCTTGTTCGGACTAGCAGACAATGGGCAGTTCTTC. Encoded protein: CASSLFGLADNGQFF. Filled out from reference TRBV5-1 and TRBJ2-1, the complete variable domain reads KAGVTQTPRYLIKTRGQQVTLSCSPISGHRSVSWYQQTPGQGLQFLFEYFSETQRNKGNFPGRFSGRQFSNSRSEMNVSTLELGDSALYLCASSLFGLADNGQFFGPGTRLTVL.

This clone was observed a single time. V gene TRBV14 combines with J gene TRBJ2-5, with a weak D call TRBD1 (5 bases). Germline V gene data show CDR1 as SGHDN and CDR2 as FVKESK. This CDR3 has 16 amino acids. Trimming removed 0 bases at V and 7 bases at J, with 18 bases between. CDR3 residues: CASSQDWWGLGGTQYF. The DNA for the CDR3 is TGTGCCAGCAGCCAAGATTGGTGGGGCCTTGGCGGGACCCAGTACTTC.

The V and J genes are TRBV7-2 and TRBJ1-4; D is undetermined. This CDR3 is built from 14 residues. CDR1 is SGHTA and CDR2 is FQGNSA in the germline V gene. With 3 bases removed from V and 4 bases from J, the gap between germline ends came to 9 bases. CDR3 in amino acids: CASSFAGLNEKLFF. The DNA for the CDR3 is TGTGCCAGCAGCTTTGCAGGTCTTAATGAAAAACTGTTTTTT.

The chain joins TRBV25-1 to TRBJ2-6, with 7 positions matching TRBD2. Trimming at V came to 6 bases and at J to 3 bases, leaving 2 bases not matched to a gene. Germline CDR1 is MGHDK and CDR2 is SYGVNS. This CDR3 region has 14 residues. CDR3 loop: CASRWGGGANVLTF. CDR3 in DNA: TGTGCCAGCAGGTGGGGGGGTGGGGCCAACGTCCTGACTTTC. Full variable domain (remainder filled in from reference TRBV25-1 and TRBJ2-6): EADIYQTPRYLVIGTGKKITLECSQTMGHDKMYWYQQDPGMELHLIHYSYGVNSTEKGDLSSESTVSRIRTEHFPLTLESARPSHTSQYLCASRWGGGANVLTFGAGSRLTVL.

The chain employs TRBV5-5 and TRBJ2-2; 8 nucleotides align to TRBD1. This CDR3 region has 17 residues. Germline CDR1 reads SGHKS; CDR2 reads YYEKEE (reference sequence). Losses at the gene ends were 2 bases for V and 8 bases for J; bases not matched to a gene: 14. CDR3 nucleotide sequence: TGTGCCAGCAGCTTCGGAGGCCAGGGGGCTCTCGGGGGGGAGCTGTTTTTT. Translated: CASSFGGQGALGGELFF.

This clone showed up just a few times. The CDR3, as DNA: TGCGCCAGCAGCTCTGAAGTGGCGGCAGGGGAGCAGTTCTTC. The encoded protein is CASSSEVAAGEQFF. The chain employs TRBV5-1 and TRBJ2-1; TRBD1 might be the D (5 bases). Trimming left V 3 bases short and J 10 bases short, with 17 bases between. Germline loops: CDR1 SGHRS, CDR2 YFSETQ. The CDR3 consists of 14 residues.

This chain uses TRBV18 with TRBJ2-5; D possibly corresponds to TRBD1 (5 bases). This CDR3 contains 14 residues. Trimming cost V 8 bases and J 4 bases, with 17 bases left between them. Germline CDR1 and CDR2: KGHSH and LQKENI. The CDR3 nucleotides are TGTGCCAGCACACAGATCCCAGGGCGAGAGACCCAGTACTTC. Amino acid sequence: CASTQIPGRETQYF. The full variable domain, in which reference TRBV18 and TRBJ2-5 provide the parts outside the CDR3, is NAGVMQNPRHLVRRRGQEARLRCSPMKGHSHVYWYRQLPEEGLKFMVYLQKENIIDESGMPKERFSAEFPKEGPSILRIQQVVRGDSAAYFCASTQIPGRETQYFGPGTRLLVL.

This chain joins TRBV27 and TRBJ2-7, with 7 bases fitting TRBD1. J gave up 2 bases and V 6 bases, and 4 bases lay outside the gene matches. The CDR3 length is 13 residues. Germline CDR1 MNHEY, CDR2 SMNVEV (reference sequence). The CDR3 bases are TGTGCCAGCAGCCTGACAGGGACCTACGAGCAGTACTTC. This codes for CASSLTGTYEQYF.

The V gene is TRBV5-1, the J gene TRBJ2-5, with a weak D call TRBD1 (6 bases). The V end lost 5 bases, the J end lost 4 bases, and 15 bases lay between the germline ends. CDR1 is SGHRS, CDR2 YFSETQ, per germline. The CDR3 is made up of 14 amino acids. The CDR3 sequence is CASRREQGSETQYF. The DNA for the CDR3 is TGCGCCAGCAGACGTGAACAGGGATCAGAGACCCAGTACTTC.

The V gene is TRBV7-9, the J gene TRBJ2-3; TRBD1 matches 9 bases. This CDR3 is built from 15 residues. CDR1 and CDR2 (germline): SEHNR, FQNEAQ (reference sequence). V trimming: 3 bases; J trimming: 4 bases; junction bases outside the gene matches: 5. Here the CDR3 DNA reads TGTGCCAGCAGCTTCCCCGGGACAGGGTCAGATACGCAGTATTTT. As protein: CASSFPGTGSDTQYF.

The chain carries TRBV7-7 and TRBJ2-7; D is uncertain. Germline assignment: CDR1 SSHAT and CDR2 FNYEAQ (reference sequence). This CDR3 spans 13 amino acids. Trimming took off 0 bases at V and 6 bases at J, with 9 bases between the two ends. The DNA of the CDR3 is TGTGCCAGCAGCTTAGCGGCCTCTCGCGAGCAGTACTTC. Its protein is CASSLAASREQYF.

The chain joins TRBV30 to TRBJ1-4, with TRBD1 matching over 9 bases. The length of the CDR3 is 14 residues. V was pared by 4 bases and J by 5 bases, with 5 bases of the junction left unmatched. Germline V gives CDR1 GTSNPN, CDR2 SVGIG (reference sequence). The CDR3 here is CAWKDRGRNEKLFF. For the CDR3, the DNA is TGTGCCTGGAAGGACAGGGGTCGAAATGAAAAACTGTTTTTT.

The gene calls are TRBV6-5 and TRBJ1-1, with D perhaps TRBD1 (6 bases). This CDR3 is built from 15 residues. Germline values: CDR1 MNHEY, CDR2 SVGAGI. Trimming shortened V by 0 bases and J by 5 bases, and 13 bases separated the two germline ends. This CDR3 reads CASSYSIIGGTEAFF. CDR3 in DNA: TGTGCCAGCAGTTACTCGATTATAGGGGGAACTGAAGCTTTCTTT.

The chain links TRBV5-1 to TRBJ2-5; 16 bases are shared with TRBD2. CDR1 is SGHRS and CDR2 is YFSETQ in the germline V gene. CDR3 size: 16 residues. J gave up 5 bases and V 2 bases, and 3 bases lay outside the gene matches. The CDR3 DNA sequence: TGCGCCAGCAGCTTCGGGACTAGCGGGAGGGCGGAGACCCAGTACTTC. It yields the protein CASSFGTSGRAETQYF.

The chain links TRBV7-9 to TRBJ2-7; D perhaps matches TRBD2 (6 bases). Germline CDR1 is SEHNR and CDR2 is FQNEAQ (reference sequence). The CDR3 loop spans 14 amino acids. The germline V and J ends were trimmed by 1 base and 2 bases, with 9 bases remaining between them. The CDR3 DNA reads TGTGCCAGCAGCTTAGGTGGGAGGCCCTACGAGCAGTACTTC. It encodes CASSLGGRPYEQYF.

This chain connects TRBV30 to TRBJ2-6; TRBD2 matches at 8 bases. Germline V gene sequence: CDR1 GTSNPN, CDR2 SVGIG (reference sequence). This CDR3 spans 17 amino acids. J gave up 4 bases and V 0 bases, and 8 bases lay outside the gene matches. CDR3 sequence reads: CAWSVPAGVSGANVLTF. CDR3 nucleotides: TGTGCCTGGAGTGTCCCAGCGGGAGTGTCCGGGGCCAACGTCCTGACTTTC.

This clone was detected only a few times. The V gene is TRBV6-5, the J gene TRBJ2-1; D may be TRBD2 (6 bases). V was pared by 2 bases and J by 7 bases, with 15 bases between. There are 15 residues in the CDR3. Germline CDR1 MNHEY, CDR2 SVGAGI. This CDR3 is CASSYRQAGINEQFF. As DNA, the CDR3 is TGTGCCAGCAGTTACCGGCAGGCGGGGATAAATGAGCAGTTCTTC.

The chain joins TRBV5-1 to TRBJ2-3; 9 nucleotides agree with TRBD2. Looked up from germline, CDR1 is SGHRS and CDR2 is YFSETQ. Losses at the gene ends were 0 bases for V and 1 base for J; bases not matched to a gene: 3. This CDR3 has 16 residues. In DNA form, the CDR3 reads TGCGCCAGCAGCTTGGTGGTAGCGGGAGGCACAGATACGCAGTATTTT. Its translation: CASSLVVAGGTDTQYF.

The CDR3 loop is CASSYSWTGLQETQYF. As DNA, the CDR3 is TGTGCCAGCAGTTACTCGTGGACAGGCTTACAAGAGACCCAGTACTTC. The rearrangement joins TRBV6-5 to TRBJ2-5; 7 bases agree with TRBD1. CDR3 length: 16 residues. The trim removed 0 bases at V and 2 bases at J, leaving 6 bases unmatched. From germline, CDR1 is MNHEY and CDR2 SVGAGI.

This chain joins TRBV19 and TRBJ1-2; tentative D call: TRBD1 (5 bases). The CDR3 contains 13 residues. From germline, CDR1 is LNHDA and CDR2 SQIVND (reference sequence). V was trimmed by 3 bases and J by 4 bases, leaving 9 bases between them. CDR3 amino acids: CASSIKTAYGYTF. DNA of the CDR3: TGTGCCAGTAGTATCAAGACAGCCTATGGCTACACCTTC. Looking up the rest from reference TRBV19 and TRBJ1-2 gives the full variable domain: DGGITQSPKYLFRKEGQNVTLSCEQNLNHDAMYWYRQDPGQGLRLIYYSQIVNDFQKGDIAEGYSVSREKKESFPLTVTSAQKNPTAFYLCASSIKTAYGYTFGSGTRLTVV.

The chain recombines TRBV5-1 with TRBJ2-7; 12 nucleotides agree with TRBD2. V was pared by 9 bases and J by 2 bases, with 12 bases of the junction left unmatched. CDR3 length equals 16 residues. Germline CDR1 SGHRS, CDR2 YFSETQ. CDR3: CATHLAGGTPPYEQYF. DNA of the CDR3: TGCGCCACTCACCTAGCGGGAGGGACCCCACCCTACGAGCAGTACTTC. The whole variable domain, remainder taken from reference TRBV5-1 and TRBJ2-7, is KAGVTQTPRYLIKTRGQQVTLSCSPISGHRSVSWYQQTPGQGLQFLFEYFSETQRNKGNFPGRFSGRQFSNSRSEMNVSTLELGDSALYLCATHLAGGTPPYEQYFGPGTRLTVT.

The chain recombines TRBV7-6 with TRBJ1-4; D perhaps matches TRBD1 (5 bases). The CDR3 consists of 14 residues. Germline-derived CDR1 and CDR2 are SGHVS and FNYEAQ. The V and J ends lost 1 base and 8 bases respectively, with 11 bases between them. The CDR3 DNA reads as TGTGCCAGCAGCTTAGGCCTGGCAGGGGAAAAACTGTTTTTT. Protein: CASSLGLAGEKLFF.